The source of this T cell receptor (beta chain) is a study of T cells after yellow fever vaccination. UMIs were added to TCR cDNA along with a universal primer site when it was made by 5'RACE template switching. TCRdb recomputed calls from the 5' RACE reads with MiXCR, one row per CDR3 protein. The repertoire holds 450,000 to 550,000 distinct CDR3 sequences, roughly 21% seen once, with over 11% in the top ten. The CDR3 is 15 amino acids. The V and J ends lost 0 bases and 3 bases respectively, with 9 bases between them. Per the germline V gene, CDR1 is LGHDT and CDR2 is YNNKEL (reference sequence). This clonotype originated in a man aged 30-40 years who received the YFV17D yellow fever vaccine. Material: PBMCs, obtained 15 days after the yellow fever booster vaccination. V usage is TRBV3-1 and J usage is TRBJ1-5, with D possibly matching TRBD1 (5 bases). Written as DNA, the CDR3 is TGTGCCAGCAGCCAAGATATGGGGGTCAATCAGCCCCAGCATTTT. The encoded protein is CASSQDMGVNQPQHF.